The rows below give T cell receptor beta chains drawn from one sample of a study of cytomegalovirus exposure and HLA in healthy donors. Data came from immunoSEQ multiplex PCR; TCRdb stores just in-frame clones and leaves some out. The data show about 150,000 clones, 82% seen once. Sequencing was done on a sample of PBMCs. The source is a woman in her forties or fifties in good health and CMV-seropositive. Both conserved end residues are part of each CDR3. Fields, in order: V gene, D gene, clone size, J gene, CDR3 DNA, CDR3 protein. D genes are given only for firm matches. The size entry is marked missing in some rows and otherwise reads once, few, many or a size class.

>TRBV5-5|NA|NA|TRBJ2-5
TGTGCCAGCAGCTTGGCTGGCGGCTTCCAAGAGACCCAGTACTTC
CASSLAGGFQETQYF
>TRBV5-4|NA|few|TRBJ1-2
TGTGCCAGCAGCTTACAGAGAGGGTATGGCTACACCTTC
CASSLQRGYGYTF
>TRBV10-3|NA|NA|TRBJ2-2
TGTGCCATCAGTGTACAGGGGAACACCGGGGAGCTGTTTTTT
CAISVQGNTGELFF
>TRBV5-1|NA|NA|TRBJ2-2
TGCGCCAGCGCTTCGAGGACAGTAACCACCGGGGAGCTGTTTTTT
CASASRTVTTGELFF
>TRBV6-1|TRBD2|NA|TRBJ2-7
TGTGCCAGCAGTGAAGGTCTAGCGGGGGTACAGGATCTGTACTTC
CASSEGLAGVQDLYF
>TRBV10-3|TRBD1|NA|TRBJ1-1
TGTGCCATCAGTGAACAGGGGGCACACACTGAAGCTTTCTTT
CAISEQGAHTEAFF
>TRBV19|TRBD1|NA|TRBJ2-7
TGTGCCAGTAGTACATCCGGGACAGGGGGTAACGAGCAGTACTTC
CASSTSGTGGNEQYF
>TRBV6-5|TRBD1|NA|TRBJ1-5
TGTGCCAGCAGTCGGGACAGCTTCAATCAGCCCCAGCATTTT
CASSRDSFNQPQHF
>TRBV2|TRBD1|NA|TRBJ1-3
TGTGCCAGCAGTCGGGACAGGGGAACGATCACCATATATTTT
CASSRDRGTITIYF
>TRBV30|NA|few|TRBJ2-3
TGTGCCTGGACTAGGCTCACTAGCACAGATACGCAGTATTTT
CAWTRLTSTDTQYF
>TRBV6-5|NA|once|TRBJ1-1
TGTGCCAGCAGTTACACCCCCGGGACAAGGAAAACTGAAGCTTTCTTT
CASSYTPGTRKTEAFF
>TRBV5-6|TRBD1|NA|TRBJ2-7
TGTGCCAGCAGCTCCCCGGGACAGGGGGCTCCGGGGGAGCAGTACTTC
CASSSPGQGAPGEQYF
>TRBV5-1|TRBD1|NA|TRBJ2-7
TGCGCCAGCAGCCCCTTCCGGGACAGGGCCTACGAGCAGTACTTC
CASSPFRDRAYEQYF
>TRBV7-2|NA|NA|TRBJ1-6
TGTGCCAGCAGCTCCGCTCAGGGCTTCGCCCTCCACTTT
CASSSAQGFALHF
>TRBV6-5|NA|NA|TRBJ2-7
TGTGCCAGCAGTTACTCACCTAGCGCCTACGAGCAGTACTTC
CASSYSPSAYEQYF
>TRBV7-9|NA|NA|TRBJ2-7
TGTGCCAGCAGCTATCAGGGAGGTCGGGGCGAGCAGTACTTC
CASSYQGGRGEQYF
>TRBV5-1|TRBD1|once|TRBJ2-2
TGCGCCAGCAGCTACGGACAGGGGAACACCGGGGAGCTGTTTTTT
CASSYGQGNTGELFF
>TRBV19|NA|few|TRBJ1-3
TGTGCCAGTACCCAAAACAGGGCTGGAAACACCATATATTTT
CASTQNRAGNTIYF
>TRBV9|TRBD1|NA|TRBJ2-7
TGTGCCAGCAGCGTAGCTTGGGCAGCTCGAACAGGGGCCTCCTACGAGCAGTACTTC
CASSVAWAARTGASYEQYF
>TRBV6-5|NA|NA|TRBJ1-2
TGTGCCAGCACCGACCGGGGCTATGGCTACACCTTC
CASTDRGYGYTF
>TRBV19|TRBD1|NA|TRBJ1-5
TGTGCCAGTAGTGAAAAGAGACAGGGCCATCAGCCCCAGCATTTT
CASSEKRQGHQPQHF
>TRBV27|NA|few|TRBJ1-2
TGTGCCAGCAGTCAGGACAGCTTGGGAGTATATGGCTACACCTTC
CASSQDSLGVYGYTF
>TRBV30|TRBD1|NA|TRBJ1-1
TGTGCCTGGAGTTCGCAGGGGGGCACTGAAGCTTTCTTT
CAWSSQGGTEAFF
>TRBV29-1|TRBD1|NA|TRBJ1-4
TGCAGCGTGGGTCGTACAGGGGGCCTGGATGAAAAACTGTTTTTT
CSVGRTGGLDEKLFF
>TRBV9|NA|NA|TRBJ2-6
TGTGCCAGCAGCGCTACGGGGGGCCGCGGTCTATCCTCTGGGGCCAACGTCCTGACTTTC
CASSATGGRGLSSGANVLTF
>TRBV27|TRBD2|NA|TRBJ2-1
TGTGCCAGCACCCTAGTTGGCGGGGGGGTTGGTGAGCAGTTCTTC
CASTLVGGGVGEQFF
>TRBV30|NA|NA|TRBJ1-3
TGTGCCTGGAGTGTTGATAGCTCTGGAAACACCATATATTTT
CAWSVDSSGNTIYF
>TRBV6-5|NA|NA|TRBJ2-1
TGTGCCAGCAAACCGGGAGCATACAATGAGCAGTTCTTC
CASKPGAYNEQFF
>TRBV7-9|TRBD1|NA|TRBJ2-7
TGTGCCAGCAGCACAGTCGGACAGGGTAAATACGAGCAGTACTTC
CASSTVGQGKYEQYF
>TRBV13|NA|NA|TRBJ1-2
TGTGCCAGCAGCTCCCGGACAGACCACTATGGCTACACCTTC
CASSSRTDHYGYTF
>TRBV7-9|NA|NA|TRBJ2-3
TGTGCCTCAAACCCAGGGGCTGATACGCAGTATTTT
CASNPGADTQYF
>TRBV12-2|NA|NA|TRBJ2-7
TGTGCAAGTCGCCCCCAGAGAGGGGGCCCTGCCTACGAGCAGTACTTC
CASRPQRGGPAYEQYF
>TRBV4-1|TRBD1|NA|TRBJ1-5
TGCGCCAGCAGCCAAGAACAGGGGACAGGGGGGAAGCCCCAGCATTTT
CASSQEQGTGGKPQHF
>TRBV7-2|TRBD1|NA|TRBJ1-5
TGTGCCAGCAGCGCGACAGGGGCCAATCAGCCCCAGCATTTT
CASSATGANQPQHF
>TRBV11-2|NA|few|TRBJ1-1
TGTGCCAGCAGCTCCTGGACAGAAATGAACACTGAAGCTTTCTTT
CASSSWTEMNTEAFF
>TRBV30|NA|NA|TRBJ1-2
TGTGCCTGGAGTGTTTCCCTGACAGAGACCTATGGCTACACCTTC
CAWSVSLTETYGYTF
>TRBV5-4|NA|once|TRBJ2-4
TGTGCCAGCAGCCCCAGGGGCGGTGACAAAAACATTCAGTACTTC
CASSPRGGDKNIQYF
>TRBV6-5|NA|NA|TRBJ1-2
TGTGCCAGCAGTGCCGACAGGAACTATGGCTACACCTTC
CASSADRNYGYTF
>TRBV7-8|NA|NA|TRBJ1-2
TGTGCCAGCAGCCCTAGGGGACTTAACTATGGCTACACCTTC
CASSPRGLNYGYTF
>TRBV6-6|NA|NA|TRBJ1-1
TGTGCCAGCAGCCCGACAGGCATGAACACTGAAGCTTTCTTT
CASSPTGMNTEAFF
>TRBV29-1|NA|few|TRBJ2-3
TGCAGCGTTGAAGAGGTAGCCGGGGATACGCAGTATTTT
CSVEEVAGDTQYF
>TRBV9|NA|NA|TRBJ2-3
TGTGCCAGCAGCGTAGAGGTGACACCGGCAGATACGCAGTATTTT
CASSVEVTPADTQYF
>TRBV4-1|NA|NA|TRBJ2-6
TGCGCCAGCAGCCATAATACCCAGGGCTCTGGGGCCAACGTCCTGACTTTC
CASSHNTQGSGANVLTF
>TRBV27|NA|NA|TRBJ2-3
TGTGCCAGCAGTTTATCGCCGGGCACAGATACGCAGTATTTT
CASSLSPGTDTQYF
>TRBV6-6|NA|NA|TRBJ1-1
TGTGCCAGCGAAGCACTCGGGAACACTGAAGCTTTCTTT
CASEALGNTEAFF
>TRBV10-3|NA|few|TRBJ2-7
TGTGCCATCCAAAAGCTCCGACAGGACTCCTACGAGCAGTACTTC
CAIQKLRQDSYEQYF
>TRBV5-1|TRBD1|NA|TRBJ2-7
TGCGCCAGCAGCCTGGACAGGTTCTCTCACGAGCAGTACTTC
CASSLDRFSHEQYF
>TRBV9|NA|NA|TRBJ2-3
TGTGCCAGCAGCGCCGAAGGCGGGGGCATCACAGATACGCAGTATTTT
CASSAEGGGITDTQYF